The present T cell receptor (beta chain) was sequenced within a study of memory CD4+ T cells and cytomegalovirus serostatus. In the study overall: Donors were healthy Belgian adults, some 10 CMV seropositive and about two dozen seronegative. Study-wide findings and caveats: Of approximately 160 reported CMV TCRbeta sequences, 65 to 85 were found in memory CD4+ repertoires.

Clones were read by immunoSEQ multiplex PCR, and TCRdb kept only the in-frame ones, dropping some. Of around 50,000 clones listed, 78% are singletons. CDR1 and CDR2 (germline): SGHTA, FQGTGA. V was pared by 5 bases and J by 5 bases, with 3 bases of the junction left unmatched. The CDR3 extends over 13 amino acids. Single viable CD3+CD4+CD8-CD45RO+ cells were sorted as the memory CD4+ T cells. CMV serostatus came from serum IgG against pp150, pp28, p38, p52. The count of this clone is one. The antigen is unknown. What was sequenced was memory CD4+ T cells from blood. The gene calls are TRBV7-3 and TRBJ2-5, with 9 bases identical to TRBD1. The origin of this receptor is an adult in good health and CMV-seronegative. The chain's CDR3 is CASSPDRGETQYF. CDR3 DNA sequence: TGTGCCAGCAGCCCGGACAGGGGCGAGACCCAGTACTTC.